This T cell receptor (beta chain) was sequenced in a study of blood T cell repertoires in COVID-19. The wider study: Samples taken during acute and convalescent COVID-19 were collected in the United States, Italy and Spain. The analysed material was cDNA or gDNA that came from T cells, B-cell-depleted T cells, or PBMCs.

There are 15 residues in the CDR3. Germline V gene lookup returns CDR1 SGHAT and CDR2 FQDESV (reference sequence). V lost 3 bases and J lost 4, with 15 bases in between. Authors' processing steps: Scientists estimated how many nucleated cells there were by amplifying reference gene primers. Sequencing used immunoSEQ multiplex PCR; TCRdb keeps in-frame clones, though not all of them. V and J calls and clone size are copied from that table; D and trimming were computed from the DNA. The sample includes 150,000 to 160,000 clones, roughly four fifths of them seen just once. The sequenced sample consisted of peripheral blood. The rearrangement joins TRBV11-1 to TRBJ1-1; D may be TRBD1 (6 bases). The sequence derives from a woman aged 60-75 years with acute or convalescent COVID-19. The CDR3 protein is CASSFTGQSTTEAFF. DNA of the CDR3: TGTGCCAGCAGCTTTACAGGACAGTCCACCACTGAAGCTTTCTTT.